This TCR beta chain was identified in a study of shared clonotypes between healthy human individuals. Regarding the study as a whole: Compared with clonotypes that all four donors shared, non-shared clonotypes had lower generation probabilities. Having only a few donors restricted how much genetic and exposure-history diversity was captured. The study's rarefaction showed incomplete sorted-subset sequencing despite large depth.

CDR1 KGHSH and CDR2 LQKENI come from the germline V gene. V was cut by 3 bases and J by 5 bases, with 7 bases left in between. The CDR3 spans 12 residues. Sequencing was performed with immunoSEQ multiplex PCR; in TCRdb, only in-frame clones are kept and a portion is missing. Seen here are fewer than 150,000 clones, around two thirds observed once, and the top ten hold about 26%. CD8 memory fractions consisted of CD45RO+ and CCR7-negative CD45RA+ TemRA cells together. In the case of this clone: Its antigen is unidentified.

Sequencing was carried out using memory CD8+ T cells sorted from blood. Indicated subset: CD45RO+ cells pooled with CCR7-negative TemRA cells. This receptor was obtained from a woman in her thirties in good health. This rearrangement joins TRBV18 to TRBJ1-1; D ambiguous. CDR3 sequence: CASSPAETEAFF. In DNA, the CDR3 is TGTGCCAGCTCACCGGCGGAAACTGAAGCTTTCTTT.